This T cell receptor (beta chain) was captured by sequencing in a study of control samples from healthy donors and cancer patients. Method: immunoSEQ multiplex PCR; TCRdb's copy keeps in-frame clones and lacks some. The repertoire holds under 300,000 clones, with approximately 80% as singletons. Trimming removed 6 bases at V and 7 bases at J, with 19 bases between. This CDR3 is 15 amino acids long. The V gene's germline CDR1 is SNHLY and CDR2 FYNNEI. The specimen was PBMCs. The chain links TRBV2 to TRBJ2-1; tentatively, D is TRBD2 (5 bases). The TCR originated in a woman in her sixties with lung cancer. CDR3: CASRLMAAGGNEQFF. CDR3 nucleotides: TGTGCCAGCAGGCTTATGGCGGCAGGAGGAAATGAGCAGTTCTTC.